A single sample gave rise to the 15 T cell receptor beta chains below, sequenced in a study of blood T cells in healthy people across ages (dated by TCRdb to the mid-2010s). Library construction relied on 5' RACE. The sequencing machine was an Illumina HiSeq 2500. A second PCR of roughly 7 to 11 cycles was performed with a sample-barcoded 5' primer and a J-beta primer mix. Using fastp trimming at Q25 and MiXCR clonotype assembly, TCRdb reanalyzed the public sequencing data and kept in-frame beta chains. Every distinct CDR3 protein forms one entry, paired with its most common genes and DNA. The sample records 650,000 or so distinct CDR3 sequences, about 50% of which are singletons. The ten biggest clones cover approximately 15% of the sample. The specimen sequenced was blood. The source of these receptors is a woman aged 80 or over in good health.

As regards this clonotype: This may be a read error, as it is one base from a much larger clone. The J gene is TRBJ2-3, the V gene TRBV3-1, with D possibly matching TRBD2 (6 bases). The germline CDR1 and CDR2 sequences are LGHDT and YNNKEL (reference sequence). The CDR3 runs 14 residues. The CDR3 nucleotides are TGTGCCGGCAGCCTGAGCGGGCCGGGGGATACGCAGTATTTT. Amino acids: CAGSLSGPGDTQYF.

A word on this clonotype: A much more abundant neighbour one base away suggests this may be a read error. For the CDR3, the DNA is TGTGCCACCAACCCGGGGGGGCCGGGTGAGCAGTACTTC. Protein: CATNPGGPGEQYF. This chain uses TRBV25-1 with TRBJ2-7, with 8 positions matching TRBD2. This CDR3 has 13 amino acids. V dropped 10 bases and J dropped 7; count of bases not matched to a gene: 12. Germline CDR1 and CDR2: MGHDK and SYGVNS.

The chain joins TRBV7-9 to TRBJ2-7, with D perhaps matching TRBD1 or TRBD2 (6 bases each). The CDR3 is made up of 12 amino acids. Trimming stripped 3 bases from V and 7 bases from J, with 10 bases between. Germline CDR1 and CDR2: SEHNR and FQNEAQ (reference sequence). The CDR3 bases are TGTGCCAGCAGCTTTGGGGGGCGTGAGCAGTACTTC. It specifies CASSFGGREQYF. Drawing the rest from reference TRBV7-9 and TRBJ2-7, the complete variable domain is DTGVSQNPRHKITKRGQNVTFRCDPISEHNRLYWYRQTLGQGPEFLTYFQNEAQLEKSRLLSDRFSAERPKGSFSTLEIQRTEQGDSAMYLCASSFGGREQYFGPGTRLTVT.

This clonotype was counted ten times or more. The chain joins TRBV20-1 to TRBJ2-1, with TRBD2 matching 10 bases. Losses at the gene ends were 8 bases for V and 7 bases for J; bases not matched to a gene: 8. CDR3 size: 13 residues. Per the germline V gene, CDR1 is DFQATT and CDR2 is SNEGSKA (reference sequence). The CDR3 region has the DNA TGCAGTCCCCTAGCGGGAGTGGGTAATGAGCAGTTCTTC. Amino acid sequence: CSPLAGVGNEQFF.

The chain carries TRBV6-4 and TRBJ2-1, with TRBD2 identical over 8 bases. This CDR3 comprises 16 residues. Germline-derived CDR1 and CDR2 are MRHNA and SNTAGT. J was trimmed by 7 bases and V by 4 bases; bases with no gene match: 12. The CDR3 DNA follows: TGTGCCAGCAGTGCAGTAGCGGGGAGCCTTGAGAATGAGCAGTTCTTC. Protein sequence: CASSAVAGSLENEQFF.

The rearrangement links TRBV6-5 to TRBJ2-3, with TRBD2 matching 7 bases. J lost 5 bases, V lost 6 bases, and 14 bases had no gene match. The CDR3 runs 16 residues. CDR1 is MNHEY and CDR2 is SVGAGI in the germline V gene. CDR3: CASRKGRGSRGDTQYF. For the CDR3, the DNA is TGTGCCAGCAGAAAAGGGCGGGGGAGCCGGGGAGATACGCAGTATTTT.

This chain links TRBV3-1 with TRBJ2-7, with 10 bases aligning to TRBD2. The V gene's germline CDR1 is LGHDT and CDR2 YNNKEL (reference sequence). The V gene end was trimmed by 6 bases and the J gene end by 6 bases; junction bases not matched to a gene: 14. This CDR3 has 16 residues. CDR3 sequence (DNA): TGTGCCAGCAGTCGAGCGGGTACTATAGCGGGAGGCGAGCAGTACTTC. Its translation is CASSRAGTIAGGEQYF.

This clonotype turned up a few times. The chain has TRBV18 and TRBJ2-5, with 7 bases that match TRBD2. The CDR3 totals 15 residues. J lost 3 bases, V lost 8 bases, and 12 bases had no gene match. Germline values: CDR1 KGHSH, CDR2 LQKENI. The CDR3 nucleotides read TGTGCCAGCCATTTCTTTCGCGGGAGTGAAGAGACCCAGTACTTC. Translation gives CASHFFRGSEETQYF.

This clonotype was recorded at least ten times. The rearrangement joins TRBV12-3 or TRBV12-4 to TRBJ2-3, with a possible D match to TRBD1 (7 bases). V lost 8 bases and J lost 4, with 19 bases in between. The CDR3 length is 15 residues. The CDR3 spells CASLTEGARSDTQYF. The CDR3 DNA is TGTGCCAGCCTTACGGAGGGGGCGCGATCAGATACGCAGTATTTT.

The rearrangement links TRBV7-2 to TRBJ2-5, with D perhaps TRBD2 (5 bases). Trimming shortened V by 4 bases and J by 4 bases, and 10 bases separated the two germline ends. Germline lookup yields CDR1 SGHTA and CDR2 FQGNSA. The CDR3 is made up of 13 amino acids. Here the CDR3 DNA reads TGTGCCAGCAGCTCCGATGAGGGAGAGACCCAGTACTTC. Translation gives CASSSDEGETQYF.

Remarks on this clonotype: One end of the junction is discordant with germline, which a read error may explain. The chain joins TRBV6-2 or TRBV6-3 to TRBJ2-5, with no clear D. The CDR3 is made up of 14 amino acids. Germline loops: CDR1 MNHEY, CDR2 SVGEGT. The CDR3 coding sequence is TGTGCCAGCAGTGACTCGGGCAGCCAAGAGACCCAGTACTTC. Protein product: CASSDSGSQETQYF.

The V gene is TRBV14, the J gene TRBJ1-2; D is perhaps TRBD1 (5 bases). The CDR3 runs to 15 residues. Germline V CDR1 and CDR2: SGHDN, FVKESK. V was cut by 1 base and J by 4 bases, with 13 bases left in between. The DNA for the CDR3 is TGTGCCAGCAGCCAAGCAGGGATATCCGTCTATGGCTACACCTTC. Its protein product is CASSQAGISVYGYTF.

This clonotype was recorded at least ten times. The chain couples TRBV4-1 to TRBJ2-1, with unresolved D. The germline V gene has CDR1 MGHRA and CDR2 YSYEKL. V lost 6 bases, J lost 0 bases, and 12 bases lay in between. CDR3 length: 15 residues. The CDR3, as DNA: TGCGCCAGCAGGTCCCCCTATCTCTCCTACAATGAGCAGTTCTTC. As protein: CASRSPYLSYNEQFF.

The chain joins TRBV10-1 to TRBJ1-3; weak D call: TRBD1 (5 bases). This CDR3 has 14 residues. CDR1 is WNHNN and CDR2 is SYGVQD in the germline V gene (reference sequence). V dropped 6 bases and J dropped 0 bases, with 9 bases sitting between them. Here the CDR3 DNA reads TGCGCCAGCAGCGACAGCTCCTCTGGAAACACCATATATTTT. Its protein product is CASSDSSSGNTIYF.

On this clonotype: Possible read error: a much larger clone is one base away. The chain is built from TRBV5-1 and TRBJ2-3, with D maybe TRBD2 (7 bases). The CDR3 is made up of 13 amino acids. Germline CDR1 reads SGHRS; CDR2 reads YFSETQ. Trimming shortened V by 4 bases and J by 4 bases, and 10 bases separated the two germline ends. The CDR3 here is CASSGGGPDTQYF. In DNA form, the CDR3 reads TGCGCCAGCAGCGGGGGGGGCCCAGATACGCAGTATTTT.